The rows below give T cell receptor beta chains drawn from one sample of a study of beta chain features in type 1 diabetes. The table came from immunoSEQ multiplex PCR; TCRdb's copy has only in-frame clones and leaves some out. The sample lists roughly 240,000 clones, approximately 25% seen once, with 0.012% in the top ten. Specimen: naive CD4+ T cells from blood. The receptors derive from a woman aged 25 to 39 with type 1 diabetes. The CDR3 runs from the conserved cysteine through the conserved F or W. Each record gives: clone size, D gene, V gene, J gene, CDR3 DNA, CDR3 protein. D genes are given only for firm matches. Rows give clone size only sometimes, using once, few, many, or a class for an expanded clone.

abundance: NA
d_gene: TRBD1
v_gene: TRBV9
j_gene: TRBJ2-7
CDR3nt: TGTGCCAGCAGCACCGGACAGGGTAGATTCTTCTACGAGCAGTACTTC
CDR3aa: CASSTGQGRFFYEQYF

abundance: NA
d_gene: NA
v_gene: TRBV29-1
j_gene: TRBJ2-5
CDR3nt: TGCAGCGTAGGGGACTACCAAGAGACCCAGTACTTC
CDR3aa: CSVGDYQETQYF

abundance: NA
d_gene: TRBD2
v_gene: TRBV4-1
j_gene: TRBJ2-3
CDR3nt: TGCGCCAGCAGCCTGCCGACTAGCGGGGGTACTAGCACAGATACGCAGTATTTT
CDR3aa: CASSLPTSGGTSTDTQYF

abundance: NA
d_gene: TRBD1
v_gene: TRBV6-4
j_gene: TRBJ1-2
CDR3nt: TGTGCCAGCAGTGACACCGACAGGGTAACAAGCTACACCTTC
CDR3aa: CASSDTDRVTSYTF

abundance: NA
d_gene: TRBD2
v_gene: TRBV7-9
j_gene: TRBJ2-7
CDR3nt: TGTGCCAGCAGCTACCGGACTAGCGGGAGCAACGAGCAGTACTTC
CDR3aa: CASSYRTSGSNEQYF

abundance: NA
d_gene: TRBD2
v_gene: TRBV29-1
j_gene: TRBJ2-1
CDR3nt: TGCAGCGTTGCGTCTAGCGGGAGGGGTAATGAGCAGTTCTTC
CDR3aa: CSVASSGRGNEQFF

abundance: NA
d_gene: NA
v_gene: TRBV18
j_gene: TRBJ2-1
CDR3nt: TGTGCCAGCTCACCCCCCCTGCGTGTATCCTACAATGAGCAGTTCTTC
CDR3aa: CASSPPLRVSYNEQFF

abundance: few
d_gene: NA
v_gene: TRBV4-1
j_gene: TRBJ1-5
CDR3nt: TGCGCCAGCAGCCAAGAGGTCGAGGGCCAGCCCCAGCATTTT
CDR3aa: CASSQEVEGQPQHF

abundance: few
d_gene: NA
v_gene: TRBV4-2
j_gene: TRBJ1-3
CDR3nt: TGTGCCAGCAGCCAGCCCACACCCTCTGGAAACACCATATATTTT
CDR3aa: CASSQPTPSGNTIYF

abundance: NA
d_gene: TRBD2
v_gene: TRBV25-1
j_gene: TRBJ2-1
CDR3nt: TGTGCCAGCAGTGAATATGGCGGGAGCTCCTACAATGAGCAGTTCTTC
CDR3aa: CASSEYGGSSYNEQFF

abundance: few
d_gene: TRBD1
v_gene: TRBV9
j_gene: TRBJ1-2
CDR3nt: TGTGCCAGCAGCGTAGCTGGACAGGGAAAGGGGTATGGCTACACCTTC
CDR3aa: CASSVAGQGKGYGYTF

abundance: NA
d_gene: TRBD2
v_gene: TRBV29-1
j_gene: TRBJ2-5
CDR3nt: TGCAGCGTTGAAGGCGGGAGGGCCCAAGAGACCCAGTACTTC
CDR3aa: CSVEGGRAQETQYF

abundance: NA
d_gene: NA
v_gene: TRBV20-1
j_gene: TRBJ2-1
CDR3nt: TGCAGTGCTAGAGTACAGGGTGAGCAGTTCTTC
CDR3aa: CSARVQGEQFF

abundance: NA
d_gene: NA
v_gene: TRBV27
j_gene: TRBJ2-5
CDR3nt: TGTGCCAGCAGTCCCGCAGGGGAGAAGACCCAGTACTTC
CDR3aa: CASSPAGEKTQYF

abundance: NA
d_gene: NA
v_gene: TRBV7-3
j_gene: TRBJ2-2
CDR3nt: TGTGCCAGCAGCTTAAACTACCATAACACCGGGGAGCTGTTTTTT
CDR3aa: CASSLNYHNTGELFF

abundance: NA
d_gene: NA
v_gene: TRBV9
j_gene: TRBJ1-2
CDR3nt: TGTGCCAGCAGCTTCCCAGGGACTCCTGGCTATGGCTACACCTTC
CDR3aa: CASSFPGTPGYGYTF

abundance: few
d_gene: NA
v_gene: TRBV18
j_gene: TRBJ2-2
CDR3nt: TGTGCCAGCTCACGTGTTGGTTCCAACTTGAACACCGGGGAGCTGTTTTTT
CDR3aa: CASSRVGSNLNTGELFF

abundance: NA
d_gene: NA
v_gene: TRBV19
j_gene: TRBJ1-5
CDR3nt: TGTGCCAGTACCAGTACACCCCGGGGGGGGCTTAGGAGCAATCAGCCCCAGCATTTT
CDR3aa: CASTSTPRGGLRSNQPQHF

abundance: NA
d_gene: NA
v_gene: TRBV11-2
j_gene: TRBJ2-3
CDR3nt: TGTGCCAGCAGCTTAGGGCCCACTACCACAGATACGCAGTATTTT
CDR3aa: CASSLGPTTTDTQYF

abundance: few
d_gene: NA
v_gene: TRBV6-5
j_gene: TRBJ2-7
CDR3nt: TGTGCCAGCAGACGGGAGTACGAGCAGTACTTC
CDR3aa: CASRREYEQYF

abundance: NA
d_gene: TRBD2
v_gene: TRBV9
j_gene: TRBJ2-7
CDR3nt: TGTGCCAGCAGCGTAGAGGCGGGAGTCTACGAGCAGTACTTC
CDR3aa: CASSVEAGVYEQYF

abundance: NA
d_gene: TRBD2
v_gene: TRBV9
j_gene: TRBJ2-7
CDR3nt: TGTGCCAGCAGCGTAGCCTGGACTAGTGATTTGGAGCAGTACTTC
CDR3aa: CASSVAWTSDLEQYF

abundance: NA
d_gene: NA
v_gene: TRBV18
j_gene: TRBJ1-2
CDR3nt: TGTGCCAGCTCACCCGAGGGAAACTATGGCTACACCTTC
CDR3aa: CASSPEGNYGYTF

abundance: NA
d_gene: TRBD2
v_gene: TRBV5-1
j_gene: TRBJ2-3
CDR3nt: TGCGCCAGCAGCTTCGGGACTAGCGGGAGCACAGATACGCAGTATTTT
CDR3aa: CASSFGTSGSTDTQYF

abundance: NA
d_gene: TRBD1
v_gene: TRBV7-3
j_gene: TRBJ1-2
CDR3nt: TGTGCCAGCAGCTTAGATCGACAGGGGGCGCGGGGCTACACCTTC
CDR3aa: CASSLDRQGARGYTF

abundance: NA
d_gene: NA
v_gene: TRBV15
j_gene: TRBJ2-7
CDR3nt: TGTGCCACCAGCCGTGGCGGATCCTCCTACGAGCAGTACTTC
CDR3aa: CATSRGGSSYEQYF

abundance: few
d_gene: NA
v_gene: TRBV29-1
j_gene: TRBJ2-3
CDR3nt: TGCAGCGTTGGAAGCCGTCTGACTACTAGCACAGATACGCAGTATTTT
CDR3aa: CSVGSRLTTSTDTQYF

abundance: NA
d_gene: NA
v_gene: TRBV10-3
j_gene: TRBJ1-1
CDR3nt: TGTGCCATCAATCGGGATCGGGGTGACACTGAAGCTTTCTTT
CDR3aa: CAINRDRGDTEAFF

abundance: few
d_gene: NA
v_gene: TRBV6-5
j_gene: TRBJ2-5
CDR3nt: TGTGCCAGCACCAAGGCGGCGTACCAAGAGACCCAGTACTTC
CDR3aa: CASTKAAYQETQYF

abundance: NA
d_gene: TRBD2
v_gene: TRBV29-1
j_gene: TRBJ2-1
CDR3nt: TGCAGCGTTGAACTAGCGGGAGGGCCGGCCAATGAGCAGTTCTTC
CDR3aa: CSVELAGGPANEQFF

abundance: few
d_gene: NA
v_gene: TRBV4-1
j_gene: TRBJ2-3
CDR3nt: TGCGCCAGCAGCCGAAGCGAGGTCTTGAGCACAGATACGCAGTATTTT
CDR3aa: CASSRSEVLSTDTQYF

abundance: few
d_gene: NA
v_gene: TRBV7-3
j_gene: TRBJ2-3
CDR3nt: TGTGCCAGCAGCTTACTCAGTGGCACAGATACGCAGTATTTT
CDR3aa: CASSLLSGTDTQYF

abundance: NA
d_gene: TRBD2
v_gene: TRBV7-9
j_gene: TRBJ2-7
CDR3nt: TGTGCCAGCAGCTTCGCCGGGACTACCTACGAGCAGTACTTC
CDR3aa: CASSFAGTTYEQYF

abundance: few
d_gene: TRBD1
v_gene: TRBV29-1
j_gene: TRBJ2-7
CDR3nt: TGCAGCGTTGAAGCTCCGGGACAGAGCTCCTACGAGCAGTACTTC
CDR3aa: CSVEAPGQSSYEQYF

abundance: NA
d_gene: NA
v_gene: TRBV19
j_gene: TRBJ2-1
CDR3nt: TGTGCCAGTAACGGTTTAATTGGACAGAGCTCCTACAATGAGCAGTTCTTC
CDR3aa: CASNGLIGQSSYNEQFF

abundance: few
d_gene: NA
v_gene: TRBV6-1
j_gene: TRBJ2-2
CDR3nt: TGTGCCAGCCGACACGGGATATCATCCGGGGAGCTGTTTTTT
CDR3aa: CASRHGISSGELFF

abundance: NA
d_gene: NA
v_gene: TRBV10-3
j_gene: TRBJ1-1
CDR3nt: TGTGCCATCAGTGTAGAGTTGAACACTGAAGCTTTCTTT
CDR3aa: CAISVELNTEAFF

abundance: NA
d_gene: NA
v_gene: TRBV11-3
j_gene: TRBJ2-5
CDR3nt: TGTGCCAGCAGCGAGGGGGGGGGAAAAGAGACCCAGTACTTC
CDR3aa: CASSEGGGKETQYF

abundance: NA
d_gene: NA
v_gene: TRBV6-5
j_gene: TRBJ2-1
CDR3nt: TGTGCCAGCAGTTACCAAACGGACGAGGGTGAGCAGTTCTTC
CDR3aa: CASSYQTDEGEQFF

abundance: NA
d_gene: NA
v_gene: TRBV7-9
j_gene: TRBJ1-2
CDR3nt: TGTGCCAGCAGCTTAACAGGTGGAGGGTCTTATGGCTACACCTTC
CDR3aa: CASSLTGGGSYGYTF

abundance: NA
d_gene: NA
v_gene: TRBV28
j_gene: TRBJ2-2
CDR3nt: TGTGCCAGCAGAACACAGGGAAACACCGGGGAGCTGTTTTTT
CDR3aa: CASRTQGNTGELFF

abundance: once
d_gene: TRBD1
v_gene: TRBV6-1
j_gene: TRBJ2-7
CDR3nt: TGTGCCAGCAGTCCCCAGCCGGGACAGTTCTACGAGCAGTACTTC
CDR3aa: CASSPQPGQFYEQYF

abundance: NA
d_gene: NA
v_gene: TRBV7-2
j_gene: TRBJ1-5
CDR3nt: TGTGCCAGCAGCTTCTCCAGTCAGCCCCAGCATTTT
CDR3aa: CASSFSSQPQHF

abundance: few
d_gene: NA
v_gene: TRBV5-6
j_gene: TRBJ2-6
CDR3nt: TGTGCCAGCGGCGACTACAGCTCTGGGGCCAACGTCCTGACTTTC
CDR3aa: CASGDYSSGANVLTF

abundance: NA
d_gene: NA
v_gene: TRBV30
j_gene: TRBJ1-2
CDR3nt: TGTGCCTGGAGTGTAGGGCAGGGAAACTATGGCTACACCTTC
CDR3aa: CAWSVGQGNYGYTF